The source of this TCR beta chain is a study of Graves' ophthalmopathy and Graves' hyperthyroidism. Germline values: CDR1 LNHDA, CDR2 SQIVND (reference sequence). V lost 6 bases to trimming and J lost 3 bases; unmatched junction nucleotides: 13. This CDR3 spans 17 amino acids. Study findings and constraints: In blood, most expanded thyroid clonotypes above 0.001 frequency were also detected.

The sequenced template was RNA, covering the TCR beta CDR3 region. HTBI-primed first-round RT-PCR preceded second-round multiplex PCR. MiXCR, run by TCRdb on the multiplex PCR reads, gives a single entry per CDR3 protein. The table has approximately 1.2 million distinct CDR3 sequences, roughly two fifths seen once; the top ten hold roughly 10%. Comment on this clonotype: Its antigen remains unknown.

Sequences were obtained from peripheral blood or thyroid tissue (not recorded which). This receptor was identified in an adult man with Graves' hyperthyroidism. This chain joins TRBV19 and TRBJ1-1; TRBD1 aligns across 10 bases. The chain's CDR3 is CASSPLFAGQGYTEAFF. The CDR3 DNA sequence: TGTGCCAGTAGCCCCCTCTTTGCGGGACAGGGGTACACTGAAGCTTTCTTT. Full variable domain (rest looked up from reference TRBV19 and TRBJ1-1): DGGITQSPKYLFRKEGQNVTLSCEQNLNHDAMYWYRQDPGQGLRLIYYSQIVNDFQKGDIAEGYSVSREKKESFPLTVTSAQKNPTAFYLCASSPLFAGQGYTEAFFGQGTRLTVV.